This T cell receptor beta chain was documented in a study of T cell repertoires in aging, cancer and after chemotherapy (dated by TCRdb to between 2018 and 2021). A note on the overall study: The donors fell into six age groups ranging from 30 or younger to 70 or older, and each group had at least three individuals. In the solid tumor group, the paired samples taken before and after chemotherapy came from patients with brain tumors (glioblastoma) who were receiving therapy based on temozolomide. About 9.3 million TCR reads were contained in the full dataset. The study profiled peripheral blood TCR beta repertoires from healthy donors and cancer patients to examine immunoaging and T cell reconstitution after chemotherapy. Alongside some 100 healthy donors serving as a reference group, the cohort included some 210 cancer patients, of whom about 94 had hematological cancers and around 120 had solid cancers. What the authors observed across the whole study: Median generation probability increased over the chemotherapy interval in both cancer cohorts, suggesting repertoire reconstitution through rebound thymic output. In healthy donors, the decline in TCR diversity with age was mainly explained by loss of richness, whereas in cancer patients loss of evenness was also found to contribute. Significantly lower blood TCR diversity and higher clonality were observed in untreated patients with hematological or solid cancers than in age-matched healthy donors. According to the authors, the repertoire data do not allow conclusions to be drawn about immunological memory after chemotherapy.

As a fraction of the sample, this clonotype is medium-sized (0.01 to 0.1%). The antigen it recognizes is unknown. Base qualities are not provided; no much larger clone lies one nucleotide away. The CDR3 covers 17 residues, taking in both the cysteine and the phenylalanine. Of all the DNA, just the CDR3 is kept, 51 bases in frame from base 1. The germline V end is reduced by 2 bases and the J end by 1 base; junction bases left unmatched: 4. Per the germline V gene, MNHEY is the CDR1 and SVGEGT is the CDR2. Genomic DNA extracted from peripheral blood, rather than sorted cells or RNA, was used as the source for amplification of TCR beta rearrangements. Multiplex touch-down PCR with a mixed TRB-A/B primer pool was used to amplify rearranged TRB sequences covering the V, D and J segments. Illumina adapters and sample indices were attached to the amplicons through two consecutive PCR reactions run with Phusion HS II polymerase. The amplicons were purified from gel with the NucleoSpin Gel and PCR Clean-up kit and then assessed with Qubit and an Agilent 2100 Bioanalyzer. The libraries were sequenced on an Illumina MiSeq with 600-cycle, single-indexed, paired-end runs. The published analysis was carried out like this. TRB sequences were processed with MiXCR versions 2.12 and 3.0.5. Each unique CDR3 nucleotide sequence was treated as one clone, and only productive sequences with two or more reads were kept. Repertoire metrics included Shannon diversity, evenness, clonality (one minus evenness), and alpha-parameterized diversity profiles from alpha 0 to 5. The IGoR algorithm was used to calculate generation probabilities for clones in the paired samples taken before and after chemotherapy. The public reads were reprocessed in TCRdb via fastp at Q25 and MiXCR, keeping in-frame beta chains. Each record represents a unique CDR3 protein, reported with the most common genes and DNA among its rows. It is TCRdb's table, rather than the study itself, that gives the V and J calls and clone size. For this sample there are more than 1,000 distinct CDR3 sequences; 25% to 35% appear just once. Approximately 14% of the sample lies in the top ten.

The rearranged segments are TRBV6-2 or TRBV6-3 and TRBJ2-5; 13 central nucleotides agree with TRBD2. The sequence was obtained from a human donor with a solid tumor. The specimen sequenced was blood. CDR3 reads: CASSYRLAGGFQETQYF. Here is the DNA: TGTGCCAGCAGTTACCGACTAGCGGGGGGTTTCCAAGAGACCCAGTACTTC.